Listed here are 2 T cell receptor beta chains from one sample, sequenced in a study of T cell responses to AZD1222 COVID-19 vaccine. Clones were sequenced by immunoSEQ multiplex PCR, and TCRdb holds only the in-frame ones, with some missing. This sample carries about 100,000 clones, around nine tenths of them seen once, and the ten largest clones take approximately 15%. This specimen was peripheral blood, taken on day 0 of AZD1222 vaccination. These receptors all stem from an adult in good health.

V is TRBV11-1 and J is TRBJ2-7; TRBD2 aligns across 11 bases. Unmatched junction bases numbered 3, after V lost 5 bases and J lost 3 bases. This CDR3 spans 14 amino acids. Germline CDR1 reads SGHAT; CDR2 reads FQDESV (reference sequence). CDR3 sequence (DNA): TGTGCCAGCAGCCTACTAGCGGGAGACTACGAGCAGTACTTC. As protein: CASSLLAGDYEQYF.

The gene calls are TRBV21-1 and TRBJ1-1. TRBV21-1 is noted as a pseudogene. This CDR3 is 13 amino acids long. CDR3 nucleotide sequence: TGTGCCAGCAGCAAAGCGGGGGACCCTGAAGCTTTCTTT. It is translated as CASSKAGDPEAFF.